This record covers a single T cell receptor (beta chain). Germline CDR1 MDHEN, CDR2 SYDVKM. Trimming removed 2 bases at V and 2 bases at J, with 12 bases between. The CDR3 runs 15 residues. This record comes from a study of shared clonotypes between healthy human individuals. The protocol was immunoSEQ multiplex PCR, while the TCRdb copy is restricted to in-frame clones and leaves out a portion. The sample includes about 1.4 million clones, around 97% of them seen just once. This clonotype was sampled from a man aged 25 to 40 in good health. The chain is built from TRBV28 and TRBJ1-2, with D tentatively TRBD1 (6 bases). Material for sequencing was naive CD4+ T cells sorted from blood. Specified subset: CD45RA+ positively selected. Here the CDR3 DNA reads TGTGCCAGCAGTTTACAAGGACAGCCGAACTATGGCTACACCTTC. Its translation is CASSLQGQPNYGYTF.